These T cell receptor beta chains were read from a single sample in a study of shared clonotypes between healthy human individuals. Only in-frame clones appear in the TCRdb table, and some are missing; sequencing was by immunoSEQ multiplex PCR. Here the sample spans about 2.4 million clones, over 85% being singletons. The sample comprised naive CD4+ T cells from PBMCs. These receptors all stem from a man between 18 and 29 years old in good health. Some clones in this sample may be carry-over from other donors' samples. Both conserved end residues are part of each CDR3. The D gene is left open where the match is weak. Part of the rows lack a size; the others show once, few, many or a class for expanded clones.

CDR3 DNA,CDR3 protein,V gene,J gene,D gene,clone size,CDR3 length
TGTGCCAGCAGCTTACCCGGACTAGCGGTCAATTGGGGTACGCAGTATTTT,CASSLPGLAVNWGTQYF,TRBV7-2,TRBJ2-3,TRBD2,NA,17
TGTGCTAGTGGTTTGGTACTTGCGGGAGGGCCTGATATAGAGACCCAGTACTTC,CASGLVLAGGPDIETQYF,TRBV12-5,TRBJ2-5,TRBD2,NA,18
TGTGCCAGCAGCCCCCTGGGGCCAGTGTCCTACAATGAGCAGTTCTTC,CASSPLGPVSYNEQFF,TRBV14,TRBJ2-1,NA,NA,16
TGTGCCAGACAGGGCGGCGGGAGCTCCTACGAGCAGTACTTC,CARQGGGSSYEQYF,TRBV19,TRBJ2-7,NA,NA,14
TGTGCCAGCAGCTGGACAGGCTTCGGCGAGCAGTACTTC,CASSWTGFGEQYF,TRBV5-5,TRBJ2-7,TRBD1,NA,13
TGTGCCAGCAGTTACAGTAGCGGTAGCACAGATACGCAGTATTTT,CASSYSSGSTDTQYF,TRBV6-5,TRBJ2-3,NA,NA,15
TGTGCCAGCTCACCAGGGATGCCCCGGACTAGCTCCATCGAGCAGTACTTC,CASSPGMPRTSSIEQYF,TRBV18,TRBJ2-7,TRBD2,NA,17
TGTGCCAGCAGGATGTATGGGAACACTGAAGCTTTCTTT,CASRMYGNTEAFF,TRBV28,TRBJ1-1,NA,few,13
TGTGCCAGCAGCTTATACATTACCGGGGTACAAGAGACCCAGTACTTC,CASSLYITGVQETQYF,TRBV7-2,TRBJ2-5,NA,NA,16
TGTGCCACCAAACCTAGGGGCCTAGCGGAAGGAGGTTCCTACGAGCAGTACTTC,CATKPRGLAEGGSYEQYF,TRBV10-3,TRBJ2-7,TRBD2,NA,18
TGTGCCAGCAGCCCCCACGGGAAGGGAGGTCTTGAGCAGTTCTTC,CASSPHGKGGLEQFF,TRBV7-2,TRBJ2-1,NA,NA,15
TGTGCCAGCACTTTGCGGACGGCCTACAATGAGCAGTTCTTC,CASTLRTAYNEQFF,TRBV28,TRBJ2-1,NA,NA,14
TGTGCCAGCAGTTTAAGGGGGAGGGTGGGAGTGCAGTTCTTC,CASSLRGRVGVQFF,TRBV27,TRBJ2-1,NA,NA,14
TGTGCCAGCAAGGGCCCCGAGGGCAATCAGCCCCAGCATTTT,CASKGPEGNQPQHF,TRBV28,TRBJ1-5,NA,NA,14
TGCAGCGTTGAAAGGGGACAGGGTGAGACCCAGTACTTC,CSVERGQGETQYF,TRBV29-1,TRBJ2-5,TRBD1,NA,13
TGTGCCAGCTATTCCCCGGGGACGGGAAACACCATATATTTT,CASYSPGTGNTIYF,TRBV28,TRBJ1-3,NA,NA,14
TGTGCCAGCAGCTTCGACAGCCACACTAGCGGGCGGGACTACGAGCAGTACTTC,CASSFDSHTSGRDYEQYF,TRBV7-2,TRBJ2-7,TRBD2,NA,18
TGCAGCGTTTACATACAGGGGGCGAGGGGCTATGGCTACACCTTC,CSVYIQGARGYGYTF,TRBV29-1,TRBJ1-2,TRBD1,NA,15
TGCGCCAGCAGCCCGCGCGCAGGGGAGGTATCCCGAGAAGCTTTCTTT,CASSPRAGEVSREAFF,TRBV5-1,TRBJ1-1,NA,NA,16
TGTGCCACCCGTCCGGGGGAGCAGCCCCAGCATTTT,CATRPGEQPQHF,TRBV6-1,TRBJ1-5,NA,NA,12
TGTGCCAGCAGTCATAGCGGGAGTCCCACAGATACGCAGTATTTT,CASSHSGSPTDTQYF,TRBV28,TRBJ2-3,TRBD2,NA,15
TGTGCCAGCTCACTTGGACAGGGAGAAATTGAAGCTTTCTTT,CASSLGQGEIEAFF,TRBV18,TRBJ1-1,TRBD1,NA,14
TGTGCCAGCTCAGCGGGACTAGAGGGGGAGACCCAGTACTTC,CASSAGLEGETQYF,TRBV18,TRBJ2-5,TRBD2,NA,14
TGTGCCAGCAGCACGGGACTAGCGGGAGGCTTGGGCGAGCAGTTCTTC,CASSTGLAGGLGEQFF,TRBV9,TRBJ2-1,TRBD2,NA,16
TGTGCCAGCAGCCAAGACCACTTGGCAGGGTTATACCAATTCCGAGGTAATGGCTACACCTTC,CASSQDHLAGLYQFRGNGYTF,TRBV14,TRBJ1-2,NA,NA,21
TGCGCCAGCAGCCAACGGGGACGCGCAAGCTCCTACAATGAGCAGTTCTTC,CASSQRGRASSYNEQFF,TRBV4-1,TRBJ2-1,NA,NA,17
TGTGCCAGCAGCTTGAGTGCGGGAGGAGGTACCGGGGAGCTGTTTTTT,CASSLSAGGGTGELFF,TRBV5-4,TRBJ2-2,TRBD2,NA,16
TGTGCCAGCAGCTCCCGGGACGGAAACACCGGGGAGCTGTTTTTT,CASSSRDGNTGELFF,TRBV7-6,TRBJ2-2,NA,NA,15
TGTGCCAGTAGTATAGCCGGGGACGGATTCAATCAGCCCCAGCATTTT,CASSIAGDGFNQPQHF,TRBV19,TRBJ1-5,NA,NA,16
TGCGCCAGCAGCTGGACAGGGGACGACACCGGGGAGCTGTTTTTT,CASSWTGDDTGELFF,TRBV5-1,TRBJ2-2,TRBD1,NA,15
TGTGCCACCAGGACCCCCGCCTTGGGCGTCTATGGCTACACCTTC,CATRTPALGVYGYTF,TRBV27,TRBJ1-2,NA,NA,15
TGTGCCAGCAGCTTAATAGGGGGGGATCAGCCCCAGCATTTT,CASSLIGGDQPQHF,TRBV7-8,TRBJ1-5,NA,NA,14